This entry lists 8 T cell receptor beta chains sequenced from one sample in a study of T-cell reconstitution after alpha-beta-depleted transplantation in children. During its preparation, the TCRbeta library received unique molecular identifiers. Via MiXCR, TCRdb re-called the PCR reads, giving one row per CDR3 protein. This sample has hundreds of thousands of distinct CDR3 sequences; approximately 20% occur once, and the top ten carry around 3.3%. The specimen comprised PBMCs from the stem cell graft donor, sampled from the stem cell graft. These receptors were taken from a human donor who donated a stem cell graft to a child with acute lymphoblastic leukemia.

This CDR3 is CSATLAAYEQYF. The CDR3 DNA follows: TGCAGTGCTACCCTAGCGGCCTACGAGCAGTACTTC. The V gene is TRBV20-1, the J gene TRBJ2-7, with 7 nucleotides matching TRBD2. Germline CDR1 reads DFQATT; CDR2 reads SNEGSKA (reference sequence). The CDR3 is 12 amino acids. V shed 4 bases, J shed 2 bases, and the junction held 2 bases outside the gene matches.

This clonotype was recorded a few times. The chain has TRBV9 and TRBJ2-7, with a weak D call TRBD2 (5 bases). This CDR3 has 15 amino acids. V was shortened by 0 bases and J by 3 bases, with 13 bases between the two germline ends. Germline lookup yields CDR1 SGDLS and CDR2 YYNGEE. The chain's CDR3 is CASSVALGNSYEQYF. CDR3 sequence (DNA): TGTGCCAGCAGCGTAGCCCTCGGGAACAGCTACGAGCAGTACTTC.

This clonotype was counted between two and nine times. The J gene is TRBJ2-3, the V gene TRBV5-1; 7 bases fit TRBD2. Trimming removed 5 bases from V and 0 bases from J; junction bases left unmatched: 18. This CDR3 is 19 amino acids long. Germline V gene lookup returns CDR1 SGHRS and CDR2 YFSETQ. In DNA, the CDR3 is TGCGCCAGCAGTTTTCTCCAGCGGGAAGGATCCTCTAGCACAGATACGCAGTATTTT. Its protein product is CASSFLQREGSSSTDTQYF. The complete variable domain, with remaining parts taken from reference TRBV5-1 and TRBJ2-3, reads KAGVTQTPRYLIKTRGQQVTLSCSPISGHRSVSWYQQTPGQGLQFLFEYFSETQRNKGNFPGRFSGRQFSNSRSEMNVSTLELGDSALYLCASSFLQREGSSSTDTQYFGPGTRLTVL.

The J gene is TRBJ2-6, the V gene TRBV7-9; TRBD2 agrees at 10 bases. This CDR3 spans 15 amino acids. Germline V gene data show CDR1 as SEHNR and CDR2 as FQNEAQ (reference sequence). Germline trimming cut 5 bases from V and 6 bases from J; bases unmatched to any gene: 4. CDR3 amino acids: CASSNSGRKANVLTF. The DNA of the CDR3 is TGTGCCAGCAGCAATAGCGGGAGGAAGGCCAACGTCCTGACTTTC.

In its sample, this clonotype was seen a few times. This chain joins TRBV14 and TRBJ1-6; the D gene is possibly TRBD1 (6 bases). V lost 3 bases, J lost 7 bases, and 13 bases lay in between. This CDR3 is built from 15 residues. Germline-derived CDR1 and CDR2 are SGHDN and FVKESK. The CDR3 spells CASSQAGTQNSPLHF. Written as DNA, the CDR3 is TGTGCCAGCAGCCAGGCCGGGACACAGAATTCACCCCTCCACTTT.

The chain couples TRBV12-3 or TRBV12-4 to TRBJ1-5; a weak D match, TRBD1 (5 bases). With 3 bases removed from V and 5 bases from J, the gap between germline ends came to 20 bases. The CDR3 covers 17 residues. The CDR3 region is CASSLGRRIASDQPQHF. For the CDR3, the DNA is TGTGCCAGCAGTTTGGGGCGGAGGATTGCAAGCGATCAGCCCCAGCATTTT.

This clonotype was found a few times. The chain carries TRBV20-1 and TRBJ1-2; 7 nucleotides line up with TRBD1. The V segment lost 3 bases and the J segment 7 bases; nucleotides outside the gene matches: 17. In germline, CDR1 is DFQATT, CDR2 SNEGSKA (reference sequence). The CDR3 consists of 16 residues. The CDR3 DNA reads TGCAGTGCTAGCCTTCCTTTGGCGAAGGGGGCCGGTGGCTACACCTTC. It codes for CSASLPLAKGAGGYTF.

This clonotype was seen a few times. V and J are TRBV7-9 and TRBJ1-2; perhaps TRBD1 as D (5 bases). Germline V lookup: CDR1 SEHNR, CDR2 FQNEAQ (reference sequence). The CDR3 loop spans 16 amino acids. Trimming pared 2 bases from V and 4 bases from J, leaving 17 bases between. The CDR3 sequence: CASSLSLYGDGYGYTF. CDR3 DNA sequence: TGTGCCAGCAGCTTATCCCTCTATGGGGACGGCTATGGCTACACCTTC.